The source of this T cell receptor beta chain is a study of T cells after yellow fever vaccination. Overall study context: The SMART-Seq v4 Ultra Low Input method served to prepare the low-cell-number fractions. Regarding the study as a whole: When the response was secondary, it was weaker but reached its peak faster, day 5 versus 15. Clonotypes shared by both compartments, CD4 and CD8, made up a small share. Clones from primary vaccination mostly reappeared after the booster (96% CD4, less than 90% CD8).

TCRdb re-called the 5' RACE reads through MiXCR, storing one row per CDR3 protein. Of 120,000 to 150,000 distinct CDR3 sequences listed, around 7.7% are singletons. The V and J ends lost 5 bases and 7 bases respectively, with 17 bases between them. The CDR3 has 13 residues. CDR1 is DFQATT, CDR2 SNEGSKA, per germline (reference sequence). Concerning this clonotype itself: What it recognizes is unknown. A read error is possible here, since a much larger clone lies one base away.

V and J are TRBV20-1 and TRBJ1-2; TRBD1 is a possible D gene (5 bases). This specimen consisted of CD4+ T cells sorted from PBMCs, obtained 5 days after the yellow fever booster vaccination. The TCR originated in a man under 40 who received the YFV17D yellow fever vaccine. The CDR3 loop is CSAHTGRQCGYTF. CDR3 in DNA: TGCAGTGCTCATACGGGACGGCAATGTGGCTACACCTTC.